The 11 T cell receptor beta chains given below trace back to one sample, sequenced in a study of shared clonotypes between healthy human individuals. The method was immunoSEQ multiplex PCR; TCRdb's version includes in-frame clones alone and lacks a portion of them. The sample holds 2 million to 3 million clones, just over 90% seen once. The sequenced sample was naive CD4+ T cells sorted from blood. The subset is: CD45RA+ positively selected. These receptors all stem from a man aged 18 to 30 in good health.

The chain's CDR3 is CASSQGTSGGARTDTQYF. The CDR3 DNA follows: TGTGCCAGCAGCCAAGGGACTAGCGGGGGGGCGAGGACAGATACGCAGTATTTT. V gene TRBV4-2 combines with J gene TRBJ2-3; 15 bases map to TRBD2. The CDR3 has 18 amino acids. The trim removed 1 base at V and 3 bases at J, leaving 5 bases unmatched. Germline V gene lookup returns CDR1 LGHNA and CDR2 YNFKEQ.

The chain links TRBV11-2 to TRBJ1-3, with a possible D match to TRBD1 (5 bases). The V end lost 3 bases, the J end lost 0 bases, and 9 bases lay between the germline ends. This CDR3 is 15 amino acids long. The germline CDR1 and CDR2 sequences are SGHAT and FQNNGV. The CDR3 DNA reads as TGTGCCAGCAGCTTTGCAGGGAGCTCTGGAAACACCATATATTTT. It specifies CASSFAGSSGNTIYF.

With regard to this clone: The sample has other DNA sequences that encode this CDR3 too. The rearrangement uses TRBV19 and TRBJ2-7, with TRBD2 identical over 7 bases. CDR1 LNHDA and CDR2 SQIVND come from the germline V gene (reference sequence). The CDR3 sequence is 15 residues long. The trim removed 1 base at V and 1 base at J, leaving 4 bases unmatched. The chain's CDR3 is CASSIAAGESYEQYF. The CDR3 DNA follows: TGTGCCAGTAGTATAGCGGCGGGAGAGTCCTACGAGCAGTACTTC. Variable domain in full (rest from reference TRBV19 and TRBJ2-7): DGGITQSPKYLFRKEGQNVTLSCEQNLNHDAMYWYRQDPGQGLRLIYYSQIVNDFQKGDIAEGYSVSREKKESFPLTVTSAQKNPTAFYLCASSIAAGESYEQYFGPGTRLTVT.

The rearrangement joins TRBV6-5 to TRBJ1-1, with 9 nucleotides matching TRBD1. The trim removed 6 bases at V and 5 bases at J, leaving 10 bases unmatched. From germline, CDR1 is MNHEY and CDR2 SVGAGI. The CDR3 spans 15 residues. The CDR3: CASSIRPGQGTEAFF. In nucleotides, the CDR3 is TGTGCCAGCAGCATACGTCCGGGACAGGGAACTGAAGCTTTCTTT.

This sequence joins TRBV7-9 and TRBJ2-7, with D possibly matching TRBD1 (6 bases). The CDR3 covers 16 residues. Trimming removed 5 bases at V and 7 bases at J, with 24 bases between. CDR1 and CDR2 (germline): SEHNR, FQNEAQ (reference sequence). CDR3 region: CASSHGTFLLPGEQYF. CDR3 DNA: TGTGCCAGCAGCCACGGGACATTTCTCCTGCCGGGTGAGCAGTACTTC.

This clone was seen only once. J is TRBJ1-6 and V is TRBV30; 9 bases align to TRBD1. The CDR3 spans 15 residues. The germline V gene encodes CDR1 GTSNPN and CDR2 SVGIG (reference sequence). V shed 4 bases and J 8 bases; nucleotides not matched to a gene: 9. The CDR3 spells CAWTFQGQGYSPLHF. The DNA for the CDR3 is TGTGCCTGGACTTTTCAGGGACAGGGTTATTCACCCCTCCACTTT.

This rearrangement joins TRBV30 to TRBJ1-5, with TRBD1 identical over 8 bases. The CDR3 runs 13 residues. Per germline, CDR1 GTSNPN and CDR2 SVGIG (reference sequence). The V segment lost 5 bases and the J segment 6 bases; nucleotides outside the gene matches: 6. For the CDR3, the DNA is TGTGCCTGGGGAGGACAGGGCAGTCAGCCCCAGCATTTT. Its protein product is CAWGGQGSQPQHF.

The rearrangement uses TRBV10-3 and TRBJ2-5; 13 bases are shared with TRBD2. The germline gives CDR1 ENHRY, CDR2 SYGVKD. The CDR3 contains 16 residues. V was clipped by 4 bases and J by 5 bases; unmatched bases: 7. The CDR3 loop reads CAISAGTSGIGETQYF. Here the CDR3 DNA reads TGTGCCATCAGTGCCGGGACTAGCGGGATAGGGGAGACCCAGTACTTC.

CDR3 nucleotides: TGTGCCAGCAGTTCGGCGGGACCCTACAATGAGCAGTTCTTC. Its translation is CASSSAGPYNEQFF. The V and J genes are TRBV7-2 and TRBJ2-1; weak D call: TRBD2 (6 bases). With 6 bases removed from V and 2 bases from J, the gap between germline ends came to 11 bases. Per the germline V gene, CDR1 is SGHTA and CDR2 is FQGNSA. The CDR3 spans 14 residues. The full variable domain, rest sourced from reference TRBV7-2 and TRBJ2-1, is GAGVSQSPSNKVTEKGKDVELRCDPISGHTALYWYRQSLGQGLEFLIYFQGNSAPDKSGLPSDRFSAERTGGSVSTLTIQRTQQEDSAVYLCASSSAGPYNEQFFGPGTRLTVL.

CDR3 in amino acids: CASSLERRTEAFF. Here the CDR3 DNA reads TGTGCCAGCAGCTTAGAGAGAAGAACTGAAGCTTTCTTT. V gene TRBV11-2 combines with J gene TRBJ1-1; D remains unclear. CDR1 and CDR2 (germline): SGHAT, FQNNGV. V was shortened by 0 bases and J by 5 bases, with 7 bases between the two germline ends. This CDR3 has 13 residues.

The chain joins TRBV6-1 to TRBJ2-3; the D is unclear. This CDR3 contains 14 residues. Between the trimmed V and J ends, which lost 7 bases and 6 bases, there was a span of 17 bases. The germline V gene encodes CDR1 MNHNS and CDR2 SASEGT. The CDR3 region is CASNPNGPPDTQYF. Written as DNA, the CDR3 is TGTGCCAGCAACCCCAATGGCCCCCCGGATACGCAGTATTTT.